This entry is about one TCR beta chain. The record originates from a study of beta chain features in type 1 diabetes. Investigators reverse transcribed all isolated RNA, so they sequenced expressed TCRB transcripts. Sequenced by immunoSEQ multiplex PCR; TCRdb stores in-frame clones only, minus some. Of 160,000 or so clones listed, 8.5% to 14% were seen once; the top ten hold 2% to 2.5%. In total, each donor contributed a single heparinised blood draw that averaged roughly 100 mL. The V gene's germline CDR1 is SGHTA and CDR2 FQGNSA. The CDR3 consists of 14 residues. The ends lost 5 bases at V and 8 bases at J; junction bases unmatched: 8.

This clonotype was obtained from a man aged 18 to 29 in good health. V usage is TRBV7-2 and J usage is TRBJ1-4; TRBD1 matches at 7 bases. Sample: central memory CD4+ T cells from blood. CDR3 protein: CASSGGTEREKLFF. DNA for the CDR3: TGTGCCAGCAGCGGCGGGACAGAGAGAGAAAAACTGTTTTTT.